Listed below are T cell receptor beta chains from one sample, sequenced in a study of T cells in Graves' hyperthyroidism and ophthalmopathy. In TCRdb, the multiplex PCR reads were re-called with MiXCR into one record per CDR3 protein. This sample carries approximately 640,000 distinct CDR3 sequences, 45% of them seen once, and the ten largest clones take more than 7%. Sequenced material: peripheral blood or thyroid tissue (not recorded which). These receptors were taken from an adult man with Graves' disease, either hyperthyroidism or ophthalmopathy (not recorded which). CDR3s include the opening cysteine and the closing phenylalanine or tryptophan. Fields, in order: D gene, CDR3 length, V gene, CDR3 protein. D genes are given only for firm matches.

-,14,TRBV19,CASSKDGGTYGYTF
-,13,TRBV7-9,CASSSTTNEKLFF
-,14,TRBV6-5,CASSDGVYQETQYF
-,15,TRBV7-6,CASSLLQGMGTEAFF
-,15,TRBV7-9,CASSQLGTHAFEQYF
-,16,TRBV7-8,CASSLFWSGGGGEQYF
TRBD2,17,TRBV9,CASTEGLAGGGANVLTF
-,15,TRBV20-1,CSAFSRTAGGQPQHF
-,14,TRBV2,CASWGKANTGELFF
-,15,TRBV29-1,CSVEEGGGSTGELFF
-,12,TRBV7-3,CASSFNRDTQYF
TRBD1,13,TRBV2,CASEPTGGGEQYF
TRBD2,14,TRBV20-1,CSASEREGFGTQYF
TRBD1,15,TRBV4-1,CASSQEDRGYTEAFF
TRBD1,14,TRBV7-2,CASSRDRGPSGYTF
-,14,TRBV29-1,CSVATGPISYEQYF
TRBD2,15,TRBV10-3,CAISEEGLAGYEQYF
-,15,TRBV15,CATSRDQGAQETQYF
-,14,TRBV7-1,CASSRGETQETQYF
-,14,TRBV13,CASSLNRVFETQYF
TRBD1,15,TRBV7-9,CASSPRGTGTGEQYF
TRBD1,14,TRBV7-6,CASSLETGGHEQYF
TRBD1,13,TRBV29-1,CSVIGTASYEQYF
TRBD1,16,TRBV6-6,CASSALTGSRPGELFF
TRBD1,16,TRBV19,CASSPGTDRVRQPQHF
-,13,TRBV12-3/TRBV12-4,CASSLFPGNTIYF
TRBD1,15,TRBV7-9,CASSLWDREISPLHF
TRBD1,13,TRBV20-1,CSGEQGGNQPQHF
-,15,TRBV12-3/TRBV12-4,CASKIHLQGVPEAFF
TRBD1,14,TRBV29-1,CSVAPGQGGGKLFF
-,12,TRBV25-1,CASSQDSHGYTF
-,15,TRBV2,CASSDSRGVQETQYF
-,17,TRBV7-9,CASSLNRGPTWPSELFF
TRBD1,16,TRBV7-8,CASSFQGATYNSPLHF
TRBD2,15,TRBV2,CASRAAGGFSYEQYF
-,12,TRBV29-1,CSTTDPTLRAFF
-,11,TRBV5-3,CARTENYGYTF
-,14,TRBV19,CASSMFGREETQHF
TRBD1,15,TRBV6-1,CASSEYQGGEYGYTF
-,13,TRBV20-1,CSASARTNYGYTF
-,18,TRBV7-2,CASSHPRLGIPNTGELFF
-,17,TRBV7-8,CASSLYWEGVSNQPQHF
-,12,TRBV7-9,CASSIDWDEQYF
-,14,TRBV20-1,CSARKVGRNTEAFF
TRBD2,13,TRBV20-1,CSASGRADGELFF
TRBD1,11,TRBV29-1,CSVEGQGLYTF
TRBD1,14,TRBV12-3/TRBV12-4,CASSLTTGIEKLFF
-,13,TRBV20-1,CSARAGAGYGYTF
TRBD1,13,TRBV29-1,CSTVGQGEETQYF
TRBD1,13,TRBV29-1,CSVDFRQGTEAFF
-,16,TRBV11-2,CASSPLRGAVNYGYTF
-,14,TRBV6-5,CASSQQGDQETQYF